The sample holds a few counts of the clone carrying this T cell receptor beta chain. The data stem from a study of shared clonotypes between healthy human individuals. Germline lookup yields CDR1 SGHNT and CDR2 YYREEE (reference sequence). Trimming at V came to 1 base and at J to 1 base, leaving 14 bases not matched to a gene. The CDR3 sequence is 19 residues long. Every subset's genomic DNA went evenly onto several immunoSEQ plates. Only in-frame clones appear in the TCRdb table, and some are missing; sequencing was by immunoSEQ multiplex PCR. The sample holds about 1 million clones, 65% to 75% seen once.

The V and J genes are TRBV5-4 and TRBJ1-2, with TRBD1 matching 9 bases. This receptor was taken from a man aged 18-30 years in good health. Sequencing was carried out using memory CD4+ T cells sorted from blood. Specified subset: CD45RA-negative fraction. The CDR3 loop reads CASSLLISGTGRGNYGYTF. The DNA of the CDR3 is TGTGCCAGCAGCTTGCTGATCTCCGGGACAGGGCGGGGTAACTATGGCTACACCTTC. Variable domain in full (rest from reference TRBV5-4 and TRBJ1-2): ETGVTQSPTHLIKTRGQQVTLRCSSQSGHNTVSWYQQALGQGPQFIFQYYREEENGRGNFPPRFSGLQFPNYSSELNVNALELDDSALYLCASSLLISGTGRGNYGYTFGSGTRLTVV.